This entry describes one T cell receptor (beta chain). The data originate from a study of cytomegalovirus exposure and HLA in healthy donors. Per the germline V gene, CDR1 is LNHNV and CDR2 is YYDKDF (reference sequence). The CDR3 consists of 15 residues. Trimming pared 0 bases from V and 4 bases from J, leaving 9 bases between. The PCR contained 60 Vbeta and 13 Jbeta primers. Generated by immunoSEQ multiplex PCR, the TCRdb table keeps only in-frame clones and is missing some. The data hold roughly 100,000 clones, with about 12% observed a single time. Sequenced sample: PBMCs. This receptor was obtained from a man aged 35 to 55 in good health and CMV-seropositive. The rearrangement uses TRBV15 and TRBJ2-2; D is unclear. The CDR3 DNA follows: TGTGCCACCAGCAGAGAGTGGCAGTTCACCGGGGAGCTGTTTTTT. Amino acids: CATSREWQFTGELFF. Full variable domain (remainder filled in from reference TRBV15 and TRBJ2-2): DAMVIQNPRYQVTQFGKPVTLSCSQTLNHNVMYWYQQKSSQAPKLLFHYYDKDFNNEADTPDNFQSRRPNTSFCFLDIRSPGLGDTAMYLCATSREWQFTGELFFGEGSRLTVL.